The 8 T cell receptor beta chains in this list originate from one sample, sequenced in a study of blood T cells in healthy people across ages. Next came a second PCR, run for 7 to 11 cycles, which used a sample-barcoded 5' primer along with a J-beta primer mix. TCRdb called the 5' RACE reads again in MiXCR, with one record for every CDR3 protein. The sample comprises about 1.6 million distinct CDR3 sequences, about 32% of which are singletons, and roughly 12% rests with the top ten. Sequences were obtained from blood. These receptors originate from a woman in her twenties or thirties in good health.

The chain links TRBV28 to TRBJ1-4; D not certain. The germline gives CDR1 MDHEN, CDR2 SYDVKM. The V end was cut by 4 bases, the J end by 7 bases, with 4 bases between. This CDR3 is built from 11 residues. CDR3 region: CASSSPEKLFF. The CDR3 nucleotides read TGTGCCAGCAGTTCGCCTGAAAAACTGTTTTTT. The whole variable domain, remainder taken from reference TRBV28 and TRBJ1-4, is DVKVTQSSRYLVKRTGEKVFLECVQDMDHENMFWYRQDPGLGLRLIYFSYDVKMKEKGDIPEGYSVSREKKERFSLILESASTNQTSMYLCASSSPEKLFFGSGTQLSVL.

The chain joins TRBV27 to TRBJ2-3; D ambiguous. The CDR3 is 14 amino acids. Trimming removed 6 bases from V and 2 bases from J, with 12 bases in between. The germline CDR1 and CDR2 sequences are MNHEY and SMNVEV (reference sequence). CDR3 coding DNA: TGTGCCAGCAGGCTCCTAGGTCCCACAGATACGCAGTATTTT. It yields the protein CASRLLGPTDTQYF.

This chain joins TRBV5-5 and TRBJ1-4; 9 nucleotides match TRBD1. Germline V CDR1 and CDR2: SGHKS, YYEKEE (reference sequence). J gave up 3 bases and V 3 bases, and 3 bases lay outside the gene matches. The CDR3 has 15 residues. The CDR3 DNA reads TGTGCCAGCAGCTGGGGGACAGGGTCTAATGAAAAACTGTTTTTT. Translating gives CASSWGTGSNEKLFF. Variable domain in full (rest from reference TRBV5-5 and TRBJ1-4): DAGVTQSPTHLIKTRGQQVTLRCSPISGHKSVSWYQQVLGQGPQFIFQYYEKEERGRGNFPDRFSARQFPNYSSELNVNALLLGDSALYLCASSWGTGSNEKLFFGSGTQLSVL.

V usage is TRBV9 and J usage is TRBJ2-5; 7 bases line up with TRBD1. Germline V CDR1 and CDR2: SGDLS, YYNGEE. Trimming at V came to 4 bases and at J to 5 bases, leaving 14 bases not matched to a gene. The CDR3 loop spans 16 amino acids. DNA for the CDR3: TGTGCCAGCAGCTCCCCTAGCAGGGGGTTTTCGGAGACCCAGTACTTC. Protein product: CASSSPSRGFSETQYF.

The chain combines TRBV7-2 with TRBJ1-1, with 7 bases aligning to TRBD1. Germline CDR1 reads SGHTA; CDR2 reads FQGNSA. V gave up 4 bases and J gave up 10 bases; unmatched junction bases: 15. The CDR3 contains 15 residues. The CDR3 sequence is CASSSQSGTAGGAFF. CDR3 bases: TGTGCCAGCAGCTCCCAATCTGGGACAGCCGGCGGAGCTTTCTTT.

This clonotype was counted between two and nine times. The V call is TRBV15, the J call TRBJ2-1; no reliable D call. Per germline, CDR1 LNHNV and CDR2 YYDKDF (reference sequence). This CDR3 has 14 residues. Trimming took off 1 base at V and 3 bases at J, with 7 bases between the two ends. The CDR3 sequence: CATSRASSYNEQFF. The CDR3 coding sequence is TGTGCCACCAGCAGAGCCTCGAGCTACAATGAGCAGTTCTTC.

This clonotype came up a few times. The rearrangement links TRBV27 to TRBJ2-4, with 10 nucleotides matching TRBD1. There are 17 residues in the CDR3. The ends lost 6 bases at V and 3 bases at J; junction bases unmatched: 11. Germline V lookup: CDR1 MNHEY, CDR2 SMNVEV (reference sequence). The CDR3 DNA reads as TGTGCCAGCAGGGCCGGGACAGGGGAACTAGGCAAAAACATTCAGTACTTC. Translated, it gives CASRAGTGELGKNIQYF.

There are many counts of this clonotype. This rearrangement joins TRBV20-1 to TRBJ2-1; D is unclear. V shed 6 bases and J shed 1 base, with 13 bases lying between them. Germline V CDR1 and CDR2: DFQATT, SNEGSKA (reference sequence). The CDR3 has 14 residues. The CDR3 nucleotides are TGCAGTGCAAAGCTCCCTAGGTCCTACAATGAGCAGTTCTTC. Encoded protein: CSAKLPRSYNEQFF.